The sequence of this TCR beta chain was determined in a study of blood T cell repertoires in COVID-19. Study-level information: T cells, B-cell-depleted T cells, or PBMCs provided the cDNA or gDNA that served as material.

In Seattle, patients joined the study during active infection and were tracked longitudinally. The CDR3 has 15 residues. V was shortened by 2 bases and J by 5 bases, with 14 bases between the two germline ends. Germline V gene sequence: CDR1 SGHRS, CDR2 YFSETQ. This clone showed up just once. Authors' processing steps: Using reference gene primer amplification, nucleated cell counts were estimated. The data were produced by immunoSEQ multiplex PCR, yet TCRdb's version contains in-frame clones alone and is incomplete. D and trimming were read from the DNA, whereas the V and J calls and clone size are those reported in that table. The table includes tens of thousands of clones, less than 95% detected once.

The gene calls are TRBV5-1 and TRBJ1-5; possible D gene TRBD1, 6 bases. The TCR was taken from a man over 45 with COVID-19, enrolled during active disease. Source material: peripheral blood. The CDR3 reads CASSFTGHTDQPQHF. The CDR3 coding sequence is TGCGCCAGCAGCTTTACGGGACACACCGATCAGCCCCAGCATTTT. The full variable domain, with the rest looked up from reference TRBV5-1 and TRBJ1-5, is KAGVTQTPRYLIKTRGQQVTLSCSPISGHRSVSWYQQTPGQGLQFLFEYFSETQRNKGNFPGRFSGRQFSNSRSEMNVSTLELGDSALYLCASSFTGHTDQPQHFGDGTRLSIL.